A single sample gave rise to the 18 T cell receptor beta chains below, sequenced in a study of OX40 agonist ivuxolimab in advanced cancers. Sequencing used immunoSEQ multiplex PCR; TCRdb keeps in-frame clones, though not all of them. The sample records 77,000 or so clones, roughly nine tenths being singletons. This material consisted of CD4+ or CD8+ T cells sorted from blood, taken in a trial of the OX40 agonist ivuxolimab. All receptors derive from an adult with an advanced solid tumor such as melanoma, head and neck, liver or kidney cancer.

The rearrangement joins TRBV7-3 to TRBJ2-3; 13 bases match TRBD2. In germline, CDR1 is SGHTA, CDR2 FQGTGA. V was clipped by 5 bases and J by 1 base; unmatched bases: 6. The CDR3 contains 17 residues. The CDR3 sequence is CASSLAGTSGGTDTQYF. In DNA form, the CDR3 reads TGTGCCAGCAGCCTGGCCGGGACTAGCGGGGGCACAGATACGCAGTATTTT.

The genes are TRBV5-5 and TRBJ1-6; D gene uncertain. Trimming removed 0 bases from V and 7 bases from J, with 11 bases in between. The CDR3 is 15 amino acids. The germline CDR1 and CDR2 sequences are SGHKS and YYEKEE (reference sequence). The CDR3 DNA reads as TGTGCCAGCAGCTTGGAGGAGGGTACAAATTCACCCCTCCACTTT. Encoded protein: CASSLEEGTNSPLHF. Drawing the rest from reference TRBV5-5 and TRBJ1-6, the complete variable domain is DAGVTQSPTHLIKTRGQQVTLRCSPISGHKSVSWYQQVLGQGPQFIFQYYEKEERGRGNFPDRFSARQFPNYSSELNVNALLLGDSALYLCASSLEEGTNSPLHFGNGTRLTVT.

This sequence joins TRBV19 and TRBJ1-1; 10 nucleotides agree with TRBD1. With V trimmed by 0 bases and J by 1 base, 5 bases remained unmatched. CDR1 is LNHDA, CDR2 SQIVND, per germline (reference sequence). The CDR3 has 17 amino acids. This chain's CDR3 is CASSIDRTGGRNTEAFF. The DNA for the CDR3 is TGTGCCAGTAGTATAGACCGGACAGGGGGTCGGAACACTGAAGCTTTCTTT.

The V and J genes are TRBV19 and TRBJ2-1; 7 nucleotides match TRBD2. CDR3 length equals 13 residues. Germline V CDR1 and CDR2: LNHDA, SQIVND (reference sequence). V lost 5 bases, J lost 7 bases, and 5 bases stayed unmatched. CDR3 loop: CASSAGVGNEQFF. The CDR3 coding sequence is TGTGCCAGTAGTGCGGGAGTCGGGAATGAGCAGTTCTTC.

The CDR3: CASSPGQGNYGYTF. CDR3 DNA sequence: TGTGCCAGCTCACCGGGACAGGGGAACTATGGCTACACCTTC. The chain has TRBV18 and TRBJ1-2; 10 nucleotides line up with TRBD1. Unmatched junction bases numbered 0, after V lost 3 bases and J lost 2 bases. The CDR3 loop spans 14 amino acids. The germline gives CDR1 KGHSH, CDR2 LQKENI.

The rearrangement uses TRBV11-1 and TRBJ1-1, with no clear D. V lost 2 bases, J lost 1 base, and 5 bases lay in between. This CDR3 has 13 amino acids. Germline CDR1 is SGHAT and CDR2 is FQDESV (reference sequence). This CDR3 is CASSLLRNTEAFF. The DNA of the CDR3 is TGTGCCAGCAGCTTATTAAGGAACACTGAAGCTTTCTTT.

This clone was seen just once. The chain is built from TRBV4-1 and TRBJ2-2; the match to TRBD2 covers 16 bases. Germline loops: CDR1 MGHRA, CDR2 YSYEKL. The CDR3 totals 20 residues. V lost 1 base and J lost 3; bases outside the gene matches: 8. CDR3 DNA: TGCGCCAGCAGCCAAGGAAGGGGACTAGCGGGAGGGCCCGACACCGGGGAGCTGTTTTTT. Encoded protein: CASSQGRGLAGGPDTGELFF.

A few counts support this clone. This chain links TRBV5-1 with TRBJ1-1; 10 bases agree with TRBD1. V lost 0 bases, J lost 4 bases, and 6 bases stayed unmatched. The CDR3 has 16 amino acids. Looked up from germline, CDR1 is SGHRS and CDR2 is YFSETQ. For the CDR3, the DNA is TGCGCCAGCAGCTTGGCGACAGGGGGCGCTGGCACTGAAGCTTTCTTT. Translating it yields CASSLATGGAGTEAFF. The whole variable domain, remainder taken from reference TRBV5-1 and TRBJ1-1, is KAGVTQTPRYLIKTRGQQVTLSCSPISGHRSVSWYQQTPGQGLQFLFEYFSETQRNKGNFPGRFSGRQFSNSRSEMNVSTLELGDSALYLCASSLATGGAGTEAFFGQGTRLTVV.

The J gene is TRBJ2-3, the V gene TRBV6-5, with a tentative D call TRBD2 (6 bases). V was shortened by 7 bases and J by 2 bases, with 16 bases between the two germline ends. The CDR3 is 15 residues long. CDR1 MNHEY and CDR2 SVGAGI come from the germline V gene. Written as DNA, the CDR3 is TGTGCCAGCACTACGAGGACTACCTCCACAGATACGCAGTATTTT. Its protein is CASTTRTTSTDTQYF.

The chain has TRBV9 and TRBJ2-2; maybe TRBD2 (5 bases). The CDR3 extends over 15 amino acids. V lost 1 base to trimming and J lost 7 bases, with 14 bases between them. Germline values: CDR1 SGDLS, CDR2 YYNGEE. In DNA, the CDR3 is TGTGCCAGCAGCGTAATGGCGGACTCGGTCGGGGAGCTGTTTTTT. Its protein product is CASSVMADSVGELFF.

V and J are TRBV28 and TRBJ1-1; TRBD1 is a possible D gene (6 bases). Trimming left V 6 bases short and J 4 bases short, with 15 bases between. Germline loops: CDR1 MDHEN, CDR2 SYDVKM. The CDR3 covers 14 residues. The CDR3 here is CASRLSGGPTEAFF. The CDR3 region has the DNA TGTGCCAGCAGGCTCTCGGGGGGGCCCACTGAAGCTTTCTTT.

The rearrangement uses TRBV7-7 and TRBJ2-2; TRBD2 is a possible D gene (6 bases). The V end was cut by 5 bases, the J end by 5 bases, with 12 bases between. Germline V CDR1 and CDR2: SSHAT, FNYEAQ (reference sequence). The CDR3 loop spans 14 amino acids. The CDR3 coding sequence is TGTGCCAGCAGCCCACGGCGGGGTACCGGGGAGCTGTTTTTT. Its translation: CASSPRRGTGELFF.

The rearrangement uses TRBV28 and TRBJ2-7; the match to TRBD2 covers 7 bases. Trimming removed 6 bases from V and 3 bases from J; junction bases left unmatched: 14. The CDR3 is 16 residues long. Germline-derived CDR1 and CDR2 are MDHEN and SYDVKM. The CDR3 nucleotides are TGTGCCAGCAGACGATCTCGGGGCCTAGCGGTCTACGAGCAGTACTTC. It specifies CASRRSRGLAVYEQYF.

The J gene is TRBJ1-2, the V gene TRBV6-5, with 9 bases identical to TRBD1. This CDR3 comprises 15 residues. Germline V gene data show CDR1 as MNHEY and CDR2 as SVGAGI. V lost 5 bases and J lost 3; bases outside the gene matches: 7. This CDR3 is CASSPRDRVHYGYTF. DNA for the CDR3: TGTGCCAGCAGTCCCCGGGACAGGGTACACTATGGCTACACCTTC.

V usage is TRBV14 and J usage is TRBJ2-2; the D gene could be TRBD1 or TRBD2 (5 bases each). V lost 4 bases, J lost 6 bases, and 21 bases lay in between. There are 17 residues in the CDR3. Germline V gives CDR1 SGHDN, CDR2 FVKESK. CDR3 in amino acids: CASSPGLSHRIPGELFF. CDR3 DNA: TGTGCCAGCAGCCCGGGGCTCTCTCACAGGATACCCGGGGAGCTGTTTTTT.

The chain carries TRBV6-4 and TRBJ2-7; possibly TRBD2 for D (5 bases). The CDR3 consists of 14 residues. Germline V lookup: CDR1 MRHNA, CDR2 SNTAGT. Trimming removed 3 bases from V and 2 bases from J, with 11 bases in between. Written as DNA, the CDR3 is TGTGCCAGCAGTGAAGGTGGCGGGCCCTACGAGCAGTACTTC. Translating gives CASSEGGGPYEQYF.

This rearrangement joins TRBV28 to TRBJ2-1, with 10 bases that match TRBD2. CDR3 length equals 15 residues. V gave up 7 bases and J gave up 9 bases; unmatched junction bases: 12. CDR1 and CDR2 (germline): MDHEN, SYDVKM. Here the CDR3 DNA reads TGTGCCAGCACTCGAGCGGGAGGGAATTTCGGTGAGCAGTTCTTC. Protein sequence: CASTRAGGNFGEQFF.

The chain has TRBV28 and TRBJ2-5; 8 bases line up with TRBD2. CDR1 and CDR2 from the germline V gene are MDHEN and SYDVKM. The CDR3 covers 16 residues. V lost 4 bases, J lost 5 bases, and 12 bases stayed unmatched. CDR3 in amino acids: CASSSRGTGGFETQYF. The CDR3, as DNA: TGTGCCAGCAGTTCCCGAGGGACGGGGGGGTTCGAGACCCAGTACTTC. Using reference TRBV28 and TRBJ2-5 for the parts outside the CDR3, the full variable domain is DVKVTQSSRYLVKRTGEKVFLECVQDMDHENMFWYRQDPGLGLRLIYFSYDVKMKEKGDIPEGYSVSREKKERFSLILESASTNQTSMYLCASSSRGTGGFETQYFGPGTRLLVL.